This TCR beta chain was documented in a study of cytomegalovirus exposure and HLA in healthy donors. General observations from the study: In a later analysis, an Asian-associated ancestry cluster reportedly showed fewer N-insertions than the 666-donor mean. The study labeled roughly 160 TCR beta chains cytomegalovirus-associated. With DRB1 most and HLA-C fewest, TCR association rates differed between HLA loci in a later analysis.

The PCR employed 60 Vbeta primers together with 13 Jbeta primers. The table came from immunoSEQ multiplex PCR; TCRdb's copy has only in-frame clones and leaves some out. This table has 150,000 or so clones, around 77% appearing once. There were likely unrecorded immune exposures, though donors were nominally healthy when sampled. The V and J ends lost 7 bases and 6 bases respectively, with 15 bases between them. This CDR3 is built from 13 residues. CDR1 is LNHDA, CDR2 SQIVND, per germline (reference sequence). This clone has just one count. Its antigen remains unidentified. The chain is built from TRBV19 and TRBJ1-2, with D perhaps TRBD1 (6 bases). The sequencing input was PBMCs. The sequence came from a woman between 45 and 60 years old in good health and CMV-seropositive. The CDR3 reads CASTFNRVHGYTF. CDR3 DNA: TGTGCCAGTACGTTTAACAGGGTACATGGCTACACCTTC.